A single TCR beta chain is shown here with its context. The repertoire was sequenced with immunoSEQ multiplex PCR; TCRdb's copy has only in-frame clones and lacks some. The table has fewer than 15,000 clones, around 67% seen once. CDR1 and CDR2 (germline): SQVTM, ANQGSEA. The CDR3 runs to 14 residues. The V end lost 6 bases, the J end lost 2 bases, and 15 bases lay between the germline ends. The entry originates in a study of T cells after somatic rescue of genetic block. The chain carries TRBV29-1 and TRBJ2-3; D remains unclear. Sequenced sample: peripheral blood mononuclear cells (PBMCs). The origin of this receptor is a boy between 10 and 17 years old. The CDR3 reads CSVDRPGPTDTQYF. CDR3 in DNA: TGCAGCGTAGACCGACCAGGCCCCACAGATACGCAGTATTTT.